This TCR beta chain was found in a study of T cell repertoires in cytomegalovirus infection. The CDR3 loop spans 17 amino acids. Germline CDR1 is SGHAT and CDR2 is FQDESV (reference sequence). V was clipped by 0 bases and J by 2 bases; unmatched bases: 8. Each CDR3 protein gets one entry after TCRdb re-called the reads with MiXCR. The table records 160,000 or so distinct CDR3 sequences, 23% of them present only once. This sequence was found in a human donor in good health (CMV status not recorded). Some clones in this sample may be carry-over from other donors' samples. V usage is TRBV11-1 and J usage is TRBJ2-3, with 7 bases that match TRBD2. Source material: PBMCs. DNA of the CDR3: TGTGCCAGCAGCTTAGCCCGCTTAGCGGGCCTCACAGATACGCAGTATTTT. It specifies CASSLARLAGLTDTQYF.